A selection of T cell receptor beta chains follows, all from one sample in a study of blood T cell repertoires in COVID-19. Generated by immunoSEQ multiplex PCR, the TCRdb table keeps only in-frame clones and is missing some. The sample comprises just over 90,000 clones, about nine tenths of which are singletons, and about 1.6% rests with the top ten. The material sequenced was peripheral blood. These receptors were obtained from a human donor with active COVID-19. The donor label of this sample is uncertain. The conserved cysteine and the conserved F or W are not part of the CDR3 here.

v_call,cdr3_aa
TRBV29-1,SVESGRGGLRRSYNEQF
TRBV5-6,ASSSKTNRVITNTGELF
TRBV19,ASNRGDRPNQPQH
TRBV11-2,ASSKEGTGGFGELF
TRBV10-3,AISESKQGVNHEQY
TRBV14,ASRPQGWTEAF
TRBV18,ASSPQGQGGFQETQY
TRBV2,ASRGQGGRQETQY
TRBV6-1,ASSEFLSAGTSTYEQY
TRBV2,ASSGDSVTSGNTIY
TRBV6-1,ASSELQVPNEQY
TRBV9,ASSVGLDRVANEQY
TRBV2,ASSARFASETQY
TRBV7-3,ASSSLGGLAGELF